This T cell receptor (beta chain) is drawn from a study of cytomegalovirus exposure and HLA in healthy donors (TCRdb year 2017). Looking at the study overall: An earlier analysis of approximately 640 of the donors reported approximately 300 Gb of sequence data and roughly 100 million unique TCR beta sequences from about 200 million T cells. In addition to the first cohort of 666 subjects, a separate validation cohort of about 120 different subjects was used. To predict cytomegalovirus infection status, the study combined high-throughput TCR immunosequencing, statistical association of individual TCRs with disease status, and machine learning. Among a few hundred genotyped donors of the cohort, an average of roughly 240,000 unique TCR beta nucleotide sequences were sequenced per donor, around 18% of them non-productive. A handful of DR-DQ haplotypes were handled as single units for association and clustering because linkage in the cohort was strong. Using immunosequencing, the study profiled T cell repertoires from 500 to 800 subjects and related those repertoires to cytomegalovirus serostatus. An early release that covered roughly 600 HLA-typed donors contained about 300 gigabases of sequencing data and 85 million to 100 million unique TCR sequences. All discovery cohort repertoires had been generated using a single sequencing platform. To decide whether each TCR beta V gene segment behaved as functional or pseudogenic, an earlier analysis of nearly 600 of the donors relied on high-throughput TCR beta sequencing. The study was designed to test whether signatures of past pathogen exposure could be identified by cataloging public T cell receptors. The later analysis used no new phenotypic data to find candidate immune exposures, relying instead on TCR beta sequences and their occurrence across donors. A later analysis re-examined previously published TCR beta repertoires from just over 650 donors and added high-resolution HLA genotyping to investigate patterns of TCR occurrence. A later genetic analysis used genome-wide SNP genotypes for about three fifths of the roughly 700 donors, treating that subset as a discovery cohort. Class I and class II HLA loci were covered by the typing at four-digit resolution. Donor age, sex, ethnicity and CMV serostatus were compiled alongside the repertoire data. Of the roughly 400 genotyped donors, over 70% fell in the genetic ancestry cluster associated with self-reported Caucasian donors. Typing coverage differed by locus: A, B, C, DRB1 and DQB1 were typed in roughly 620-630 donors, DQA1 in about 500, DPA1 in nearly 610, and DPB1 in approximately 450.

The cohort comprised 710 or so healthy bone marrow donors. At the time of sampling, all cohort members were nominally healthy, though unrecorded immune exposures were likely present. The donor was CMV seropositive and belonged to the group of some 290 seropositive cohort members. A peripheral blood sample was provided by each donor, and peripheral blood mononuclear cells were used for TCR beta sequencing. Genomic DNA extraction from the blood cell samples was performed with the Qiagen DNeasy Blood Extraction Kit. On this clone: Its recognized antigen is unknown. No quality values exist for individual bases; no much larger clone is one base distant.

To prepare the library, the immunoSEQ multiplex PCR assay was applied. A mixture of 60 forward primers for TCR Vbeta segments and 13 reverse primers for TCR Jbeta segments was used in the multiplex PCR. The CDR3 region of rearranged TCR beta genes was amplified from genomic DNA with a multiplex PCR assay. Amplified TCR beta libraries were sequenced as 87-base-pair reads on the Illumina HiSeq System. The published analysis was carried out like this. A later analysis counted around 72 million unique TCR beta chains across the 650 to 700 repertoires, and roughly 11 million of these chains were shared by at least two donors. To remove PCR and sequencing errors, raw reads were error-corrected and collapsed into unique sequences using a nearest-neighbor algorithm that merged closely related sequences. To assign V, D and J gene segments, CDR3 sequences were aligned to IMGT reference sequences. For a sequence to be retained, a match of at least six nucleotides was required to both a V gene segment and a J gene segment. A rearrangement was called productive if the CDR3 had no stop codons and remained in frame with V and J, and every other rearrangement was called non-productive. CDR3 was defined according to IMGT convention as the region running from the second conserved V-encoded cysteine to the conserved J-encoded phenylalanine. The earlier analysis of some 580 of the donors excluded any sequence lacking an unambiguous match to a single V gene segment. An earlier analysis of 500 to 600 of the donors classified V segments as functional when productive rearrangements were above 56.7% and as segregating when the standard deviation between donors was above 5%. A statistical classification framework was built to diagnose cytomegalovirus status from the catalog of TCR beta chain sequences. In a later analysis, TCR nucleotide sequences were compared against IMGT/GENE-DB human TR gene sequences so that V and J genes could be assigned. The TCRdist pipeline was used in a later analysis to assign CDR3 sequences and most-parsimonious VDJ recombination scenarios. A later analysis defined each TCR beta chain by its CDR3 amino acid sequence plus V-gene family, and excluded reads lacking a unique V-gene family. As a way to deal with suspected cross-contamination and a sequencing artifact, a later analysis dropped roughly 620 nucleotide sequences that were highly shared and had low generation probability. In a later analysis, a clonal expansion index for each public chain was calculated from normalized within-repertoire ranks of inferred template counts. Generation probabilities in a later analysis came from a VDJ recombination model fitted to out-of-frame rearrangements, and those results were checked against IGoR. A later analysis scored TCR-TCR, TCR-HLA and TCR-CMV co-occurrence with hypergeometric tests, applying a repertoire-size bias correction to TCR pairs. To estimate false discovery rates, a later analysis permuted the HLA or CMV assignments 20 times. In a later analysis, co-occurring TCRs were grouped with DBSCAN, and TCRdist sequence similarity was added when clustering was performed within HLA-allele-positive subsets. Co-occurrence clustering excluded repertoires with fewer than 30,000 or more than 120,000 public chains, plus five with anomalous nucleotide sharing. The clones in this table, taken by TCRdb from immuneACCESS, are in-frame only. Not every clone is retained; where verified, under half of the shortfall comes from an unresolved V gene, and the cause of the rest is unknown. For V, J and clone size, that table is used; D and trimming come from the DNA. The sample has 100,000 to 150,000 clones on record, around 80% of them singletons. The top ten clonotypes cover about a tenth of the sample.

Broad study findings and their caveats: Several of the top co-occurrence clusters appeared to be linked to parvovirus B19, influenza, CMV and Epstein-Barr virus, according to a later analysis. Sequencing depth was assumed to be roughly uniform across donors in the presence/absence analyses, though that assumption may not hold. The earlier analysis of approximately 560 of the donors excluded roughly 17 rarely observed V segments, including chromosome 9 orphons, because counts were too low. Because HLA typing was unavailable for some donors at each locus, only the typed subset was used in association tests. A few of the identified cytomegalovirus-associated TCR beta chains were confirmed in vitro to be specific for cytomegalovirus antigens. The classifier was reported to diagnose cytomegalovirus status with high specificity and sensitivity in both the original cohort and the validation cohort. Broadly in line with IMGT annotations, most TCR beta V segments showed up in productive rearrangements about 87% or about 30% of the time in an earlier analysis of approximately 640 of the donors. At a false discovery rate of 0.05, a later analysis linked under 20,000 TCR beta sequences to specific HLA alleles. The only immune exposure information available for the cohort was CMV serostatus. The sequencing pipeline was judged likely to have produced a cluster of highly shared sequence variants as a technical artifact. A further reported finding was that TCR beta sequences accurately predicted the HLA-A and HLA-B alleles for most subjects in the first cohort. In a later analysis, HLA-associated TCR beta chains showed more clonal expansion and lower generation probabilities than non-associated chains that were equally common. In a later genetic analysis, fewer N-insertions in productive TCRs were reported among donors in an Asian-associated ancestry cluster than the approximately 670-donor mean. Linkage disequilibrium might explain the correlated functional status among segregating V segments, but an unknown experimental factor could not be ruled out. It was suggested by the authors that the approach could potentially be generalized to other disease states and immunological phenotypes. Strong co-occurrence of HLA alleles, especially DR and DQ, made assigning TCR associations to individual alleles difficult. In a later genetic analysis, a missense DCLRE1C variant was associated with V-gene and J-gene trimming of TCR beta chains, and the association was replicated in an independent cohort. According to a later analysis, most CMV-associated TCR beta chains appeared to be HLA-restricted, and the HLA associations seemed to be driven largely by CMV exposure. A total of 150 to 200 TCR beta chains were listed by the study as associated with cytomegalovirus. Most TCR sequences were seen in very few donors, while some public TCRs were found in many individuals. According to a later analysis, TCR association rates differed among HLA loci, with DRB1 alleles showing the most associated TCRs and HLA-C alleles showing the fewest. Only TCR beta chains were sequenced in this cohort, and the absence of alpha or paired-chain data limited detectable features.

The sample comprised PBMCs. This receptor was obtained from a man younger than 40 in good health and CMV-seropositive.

The CDR3 reads as follows: CASSRGENQPQHF. The sequenced DNA is TGTGCCAGCTCACGTGGAGAAAATCAGCCCCAGCATTTT. The chain links TRBV18 with TRBJ1-5; the D gene remains uncertain. The CDR3 runs 13 amino acids, cysteine and phenylalanine included. The only DNA kept is the CDR3, 39 bases in frame from the first base. According to the germline V gene, CDR1 reads KGHSH and CDR2 reads LQKENI. V and J lose 4 bases and 4 bases, and a span of 8 bases separates them.